The next 30 T cell receptor beta chains were all read from a single sample in a study of metastatic and nonmetastatic thyroid tumors. With MiXCR, TCRdb reprocessed the PCR reads. The table lists around 53,000 clones, 20% of them singletons. Nobody among the patients had been given any treatment before thyroid surgery. Sequencing was performed on blood. The receptors originated from a female donor with papillary thyroid cancer or a benign thyroid nodule (not recorded which). Some clones in this sample may be carry-over from other donors' samples.

This clone has more than one count but fewer than ten. Compared with germline, one end of the junction differs, possibly owing to a read error. The V and J genes are TRBV6-6 and TRBJ1-6; D unclear. The CDR3 length is 15 residues. CDR1 is MNHNY, CDR2 SVGAGI, per germline (reference sequence). CDR3 nucleotides: TGTTCCAGTAGTTATCTTGGCATCCAGAATTCACCCCTCCACTTT. Translation: CSSSYLGIQNSPLHF.

This clone was counted many times. The sample holds other DNA sequences that translate to the same CDR3. This chain links TRBV28 with TRBJ1-4; a weak D match, TRBD1 (5 bases). Germline CDR1 is MDHEN and CDR2 is SYDVKM. Trimming left V 6 bases short and J 5 bases short, with 22 bases between. This CDR3 contains 17 residues. CDR3 DNA sequence: TGTGCCAGCAGGTCAGCGGCCACCGGGGGGAAAAATGAAAAACTGTTTTTT. Protein sequence: CASRSAATGGKNEKLFF. The whole variable domain, filled in from reference TRBV28 and TRBJ1-4, reads DVKVTQSSRYLVKRTGEKVFLECVQDMDHENMFWYRQDPGLGLRLIYFSYDVKMKEKGDIPEGYSVSREKKERFSLILESASTNQTSMYLCASRSAATGGKNEKLFFGSGTQLSVL.

The chain carries TRBV11-3 and TRBJ2-7, with a tentative D call TRBD2 (6 bases). CDR1 is SGHNT, CDR2 YENEEA, per germline. The V gene lost 5 bases and the J gene lost 3 bases, with 14 bases spanning the gap. This CDR3 is built from 14 residues. The CDR3 here is CASSPLTSSYEQYF. CDR3 bases: TGTGCCAGCAGCCCCCTGACTAGTAGCTACGAGCAGTACTTC.

The sample holds many counts of this clone. V gene TRBV9 combines with J gene TRBJ2-1; D is possibly TRBD1 or TRBD2 (6 bases each). The CDR3 covers 12 residues. Trimming shortened V by 0 bases and J by 15 bases, and 13 bases separated the two germline ends. From germline, CDR1 is SGDLS and CDR2 YYNGEE. The CDR3 loop is CASSVARGGMFF. CDR3 nucleotide sequence: TGTGCCAGCAGCGTAGCCAGGGGAGGTATGTTCTTC.

This clone was detected many times. The chain combines TRBV6-1 with TRBJ1-1; unclear D gene. Trimming removed 5 bases at V and 11 bases at J, with 21 bases between. The CDR3 is 14 residues long. Germline CDR1 is MNHNS and CDR2 is SASEGT. The chain's CDR3 is CASSYSARRWMAFF. The CDR3 DNA is TGTGCCAGCAGTTATTCTGCCCGCCGGTGGATGGCTTTCTTT.

Ten or more counts support this clone. This chain uses TRBV2 with TRBJ2-5, with D possibly being TRBD2 (7 bases). Trimming cost V 6 bases and J 4 bases, with 15 bases left between them. The CDR3 loop spans 14 amino acids. Looked up from germline, CDR1 is SNHLY and CDR2 is FYNNEI. The DNA for the CDR3 is TGTGCCAGCAGCCAACGGGGGGCAGTAGAGACCCAGTACTTC. It specifies CASSQRGAVETQYF.

This clone occurred many times. The CDR3: CASSLEGRGTEAFF. CDR3 in DNA: TGTGCCAGCAGCCTAGAAGGCCGGGGCACTGAAGCTTTCTTT. The V gene is TRBV28, the J gene TRBJ1-1; D is unresolved. Germline CDR1 and CDR2: MDHEN and SYDVKM. V was shortened by 6 bases and J by 4 bases, with 15 bases between the two germline ends. This CDR3 is built from 14 residues.

This clone was seen a handful of times. This may be a read error, as it is one base from a much larger clone. The J gene is TRBJ2-4, the V gene TRBV12-3 or TRBV12-4; TRBD2 is a possible D gene (5 bases). The V gene lost 5 bases and the J gene lost 3 bases, with 14 bases spanning the gap. The CDR3 is 15 amino acids. The CDR3 DNA follows: TGTGCCAGCAGTGGACTGGTATTTGGCAAAAACATTCAGTACTTC. Its protein product is CASSGLVFGKNIQYF.

This clone has a count of ten or more. This sequence joins TRBV3-1 and TRBJ2-5; 8 nucleotides line up with TRBD1. The CDR3 runs to 14 residues. The germline V gene encodes CDR1 LGHDT and CDR2 YNNKEL (reference sequence). J lost 4 bases, V lost 8 bases, and 9 bases had no gene match. CDR3 loop: CASSPNRGSETQYF. In DNA form, the CDR3 reads TGTGCCAGCTCCCCAAACAGGGGGTCAGAGACCCAGTACTTC.

By share, this clone ranks as medium-sized. The chain couples TRBV30 to TRBJ2-7; no clear D. V gave up 3 bases and J gave up 1 base, with 10 bases separating them. Per the germline V gene, CDR1 is GTSNPN and CDR2 is SVGIG (reference sequence). CDR3 length equals 13 residues. The CDR3 sequence: CAWSTDSSYEQYF. The CDR3 DNA reads TGTGCCTGGAGCACAGATTCGTCCTACGAGCAGTACTTC.

This clone occurred many times. The chain links TRBV6-1 to TRBJ2-1; the match to TRBD2 covers 11 bases. The CDR3 consists of 18 residues. V lost 6 bases and J lost 0; bases outside the gene matches: 10. Germline values: CDR1 MNHNS, CDR2 SASEGT. The CDR3 spells CASREISGRGGSYNEQFF. CDR3 bases: TGTGCCAGCAGGGAGATTAGCGGGAGGGGCGGCTCCTACAATGAGCAGTTCTTC.

This clone was observed at least ten times. The gene calls are TRBV4-2 and TRBJ2-7; unclear D gene. The CDR3 is 16 residues long. V dropped 5 bases and J dropped 3 bases, with 20 bases sitting between them. Germline values: CDR1 LGHNA, CDR2 YNFKEQ. CDR3 region: CASSNLYLGGSYEQYF. CDR3 sequence (DNA): TGTGCCAGCAGCAACTTATATCTAGGCGGAAGCTACGAGCAGTACTTC.

This clone was seen ten or more times. The V and J genes are TRBV19 and TRBJ1-1; possibly TRBD1 for D (5 bases). The CDR3 is made up of 14 amino acids. V shed 5 bases and J shed 0 bases, with 10 bases lying between them. Looked up from germline, CDR1 is LNHDA and CDR2 is SQIVND (reference sequence). The CDR3 is CASSVGPMNTEAFF. As DNA, the CDR3 is TGTGCCAGTAGTGTGGGACCGATGAACACTGAAGCTTTCTTT.

As regards this clone: At one end, the junction sequence differs from germline, possibly due to a read error. The chain recombines TRBV20-1 with TRBJ2-7; D not certain. The CDR3 loop spans 13 amino acids. The germline CDR1 and CDR2 sequences are DFQATT and SNEGSKA (reference sequence). The CDR3 sequence is CSARESRGAELYF. CDR3 in DNA: TGCAGTGCTAGAGAGAGTAGAGGTGCCGAGCTGTACTTC.

This clone was picked up many times. J is TRBJ2-7 and V is TRBV18, with D possibly being TRBD1 (5 bases). The CDR3 is made up of 13 amino acids. Germline loops: CDR1 KGHSH, CDR2 LQKENI. The V end was cut by 3 bases, the J end by 4 bases, with 10 bases between. CDR3 amino acids: CASSPSQGYEQYF. The CDR3 DNA is TGTGCCAGCTCACCGAGTCAGGGATACGAGCAGTACTTC.

Many counts were recorded for this clone. The rearrangement links TRBV5-1 to TRBJ1-3; D not certain. This CDR3 is built from 13 residues. Germline V lookup: CDR1 SGHRS, CDR2 YFSETQ. Trimming removed 8 bases from V and 3 bases from J, with 12 bases in between. The CDR3 nucleotides read TGCGCCAGTAAAAAGGCCGATGGAAACACCATATATTTT. This gives the protein CASKKADGNTIYF.

This clone came up many times. The rearrangement links TRBV4-1 to TRBJ2-3; tentative D call: TRBD2 (5 bases). The germline gives CDR1 MGHRA, CDR2 YSYEKL. Trimming left V 3 bases short and J 7 bases short, with 11 bases between. The CDR3 extends over 13 amino acids. CDR3 in DNA: TGCGCCAGCAGCCAGACAAGAGGGAATACGCAGTATTTT. This gives the protein CASSQTRGNTQYF.

This clone was seen ten or more times. The chain employs TRBV5-1 and TRBJ1-1; D is perhaps TRBD1 (5 bases). The CDR3 spans 16 residues. Trimming shortened V by 0 bases and J by 0 bases, and 12 bases separated the two germline ends. The germline gives CDR1 SGHRS, CDR2 YFSETQ. CDR3 DNA: TGCGCCAGCAGCTTGGAAGGGGCTAAGGTGAACACTGAAGCTTTCTTT. Its protein product is CASSLEGAKVNTEAFF.

This clone was counted only a few times. CDR3 in amino acids: CASISPLAVEAYEQYF. The CDR3 nucleotides are TGTGCCAGCATTTCACCTCTAGCGGTCGAGGCCTACGAGCAGTACTTC. The gene calls are TRBV28 and TRBJ2-7; TRBD2 aligns across 7 bases. The germline gives CDR1 MDHEN, CDR2 SYDVKM. The CDR3 extends over 16 amino acids. Trimming removed 7 bases from V and 2 bases from J; junction bases left unmatched: 14.

This clone is a singleton in its sample. This chain uses TRBV20-1 with TRBJ1-5; 9 bases fit TRBD1. V trimming: 1 base; J trimming: 2 bases; junction bases outside the gene matches: 15. CDR3 length equals 19 residues. From germline, CDR1 is DFQATT and CDR2 SNEGSKA (reference sequence). CDR3: CSARGVGTGCARGNQPQHF. The CDR3, as DNA: TGCAGTGCTAGAGGGGTAGGGACAGGGTGCGCGCGAGGCAATCAGCCCCAGCATTTT.

This clone was counted at least ten times. The chain uses TRBV2 and TRBJ2-1; D is possibly TRBD2 (6 bases). V lost 4 bases and J lost 8, with 12 bases in between. Germline lookup yields CDR1 SNHLY and CDR2 FYNNEI. The CDR3 contains 13 residues. The CDR3 spells CASSGLDFDEQFF. Written as DNA, the CDR3 is TGTGCCAGCAGTGGACTAGATTTCGATGAGCAGTTCTTC.

This clone was recorded at least ten times. Other nucleotide sequences from this sample produce the same CDR3. The chain's CDR3 is CSVEDFRDSAEAFF. CDR3 DNA sequence: TGCAGCGTTGAAGATTTCCGGGACAGCGCTGAAGCTTTCTTT. The rearrangement uses TRBV29-1 and TRBJ1-1, with 7 bases matching TRBD1. Germline CDR1 SQVTM, CDR2 ANQGSEA. The J segment lost 6 bases and the V segment lost 0 bases, leaving 7 bases of the junction unmatched. The CDR3 has 14 amino acids. The whole variable domain, filled in from reference TRBV29-1 and TRBJ1-1, reads SAVISQKPSRDICQRGTSLTIQCQVDSQVTMMFWYRQQPGQSLTLIATANQGSEATYESGFVIDKFPISRPNLTFSTLTVSNMSPEDSSIYLCSVEDFRDSAEAFFGQGTRLTVV.

This clone came up many times. V gene TRBV5-8 combines with J gene TRBJ2-7, with 8 bases fitting TRBD1. Germline V gives CDR1 SGHTS, CDR2 YDEGEE. Trimming cost V 7 bases and J 3 bases; bases outside gene matches: 9. The CDR3 extends over 14 amino acids. The CDR3 spells CASSARDRFYEQYF. The CDR3 region has the DNA TGTGCCAGCTCAGCCCGGGACAGGTTCTACGAGCAGTACTTC.

This clone was picked up many times. This sequence joins TRBV7-8 and TRBJ2-7; D gene ambiguous. The V end was cut by 1 base, the J end by 3 bases, with 4 bases between. Germline CDR1 is SGHVS and CDR2 is FQNEAQ. The CDR3 has 12 amino acids. The CDR3 DNA reads TGTGCCAGCAGCTTAGTGGGCTACGAGCAGTACTTC. This codes for CASSLVGYEQYF.

The table lists this clone with many counts. The chain employs TRBV5-6 and TRBJ1-2, with 11 bases identical to TRBD1. The length of the CDR3 is 18 residues. The trim removed 5 bases at V and 4 bases at J, leaving 16 bases unmatched. From germline, CDR1 is SGHDT and CDR2 YYEEEE. Here the CDR3 DNA reads TGTGCCAGCAGTTCGAGCTTGGCCCCGGGACAGGGGGGCTATGGCTACACCTTC. Translating it yields CASSSSLAPGQGGYGYTF.

Only a few counts were recorded for this clone. A much larger clone sits a single nucleotide away, making a read error possible. Other DNA sequences in this specimen translate into the identical CDR3. The chain links TRBV6-5 to TRBJ1-3; D gene unclear. This CDR3 comprises 17 residues. Per germline, CDR1 MNHEY and CDR2 SVGAGI. Trimming removed 1 base from V and 0 bases from J, with 13 bases in between. The CDR3 DNA sequence: TGTGCCAGCAGTTACTTGTCTAGACACCTCTCTGGAAACACCATATATTTT. Its protein product is CASSYLSRHLSGNTIYF.

The V gene is TRBV28, the J gene TRBJ2-7; no definite D call. The germline gives CDR1 MDHEN, CDR2 SYDVKM. The CDR3 loop spans 16 amino acids. Trimming cost V 6 bases and J 4 bases, with 22 bases left between them. DNA of the CDR3: TGTGCCAGCAGATCAGCCAGTGGAACTAAAGGTTACGAGCAGTACTTC. Its translation is CASRSASGTKGYEQYF.

The table lists this clone with many counts. The CDR3 spells CSAMGLNWGYTF. In nucleotides, the CDR3 is TGCAGTGCTATGGGTCTCAACTGGGGCTACACCTTC. The chain employs TRBV20-1 and TRBJ1-2; D gene unclear. Trimming took off 4 bases at V and 8 bases at J, with 14 bases between the two ends. The CDR3 extends over 12 amino acids. Germline values: CDR1 DFQATT, CDR2 SNEGSKA (reference sequence).

CDR3 amino acids: CASSQVGTGVIQPQHF. DNA of the CDR3: TGCGCCAGCAGCCAAGTAGGAACGGGTGTGATTCAGCCCCAGCATTTT. The chain combines TRBV4-1 with TRBJ1-5; no firm D call. Germline V gene sequence: CDR1 MGHRA, CDR2 YSYEKL. The CDR3 totals 16 residues. Trimming took off 1 base at V and 6 bases at J, with 16 bases between the two ends.

This clone appeared many times. The chain carries TRBV28 and TRBJ1-5, with D uncertain. This CDR3 has 14 residues. Trimming cost V 8 bases and J 1 base, with 12 bases left between them. Germline V gene sequence: CDR1 MDHEN, CDR2 SYDVKM. DNA of the CDR3: TGTGCCAGCGGGGTTCGGCAGAGCAATCAGCCCCAGCATTTT. It is translated as CASGVRQSNQPQHF.